The rows below give T cell receptor beta chains drawn from one sample of a study of T cells in localized non-small cell lung cancer. Assay used: immunoSEQ multiplex PCR; TCRdb lists only in-frame clones, some missing. The data hold around 130,000 clones, with roughly 90% observed a single time. The source material was peripheral blood, sampled before any cancer treatment. These receptors came from a female donor at least 60 years old with stage I lung adenocarcinoma. The CDR3 runs from the conserved cysteine through the conserved F or W. The D gene is left open where the match is weak. Only some rows state a clone size, as once, few, many or a class for expanded clones.

TRBV28	TRBJ1-2	TRBD1	NA	CASSFPFDRVNYGYTF	TGTGCCAGCAGTTTTCCCTTCGACAGGGTGAACTATGGCTACACCTTC
TRBV4-1	TRBJ1-5	TRBD1	NA	CASSVPGGNQPQHF	TGCGCCAGCAGCGTCCCAGGGGGAAACCAGCCCCAGCATTTT
TRBV7-9	TRBJ2-6	TRBD1	NA	CASSPRDRDSSGANVLTF	TGTGCCAGCAGCCCCCGGGACAGGGACAGCTCTGGGGCCAACGTCCTGACTTTC
TRBV27	TRBJ1-6	NA	NA	CASSGHPSSPLHF	TGTGCCAGCAGTGGTCATCCAAGTTCACCCCTCCACTTT
TRBV5-1	TRBJ1-1	NA	NA	CASSDGVTGNTEAFF	TGCGCCAGCAGCGATGGCGTGACCGGGAACACTGAAGCTTTCTTT
TRBV27	TRBJ2-2	TRBD2	once	CASSYGGGGELFF	TGTGCCAGCAGTTATGGCGGGGGCGGGGAGCTGTTTTTT
TRBV7-2	TRBJ1-5	NA	NA	CASSQEQARQPQHF	TGTGCCAGCAGCCAAGAACAAGCCAGGCAGCCCCAGCATTTT
TRBV29-1	TRBJ2-7	NA	NA	CSVEDLVLEQYF	TGCAGCGTTGAAGATCTGGTTCTCGAGCAGTACTTC
TRBV15	TRBJ1-1	NA	NA	CATSRPNAGHTEAFF	TGTGCCACCAGCAGACCCAATGCGGGGCACACTGAAGCTTTCTTT
TRBV6-1	TRBJ1-4	NA	NA	CASTEDSFNEKLFF	TGTGCCAGCACCGAAGACAGTTTCAATGAAAAACTGTTTTTT
TRBV6-1	TRBJ2-5	NA	NA	CASLRDTPGETQYF	TGTGCCAGCCTGCGGGACACTCCTGGGGAGACCCAGTACTTC
TRBV4-1	TRBJ2-1	TRBD2	NA	CASSQARGVIPYNEQFF	TGCGCCAGCAGCCAAGCGCGGGGGGTAATACCCTACAATGAGCAGTTCTTC
TRBV10-3	TRBJ2-1	TRBD2	NA	CAIRARRLAGGPISYNEQFF	TGTGCCATCAGGGCCCGGAGACTAGCGGGGGGACCCATCTCCTACAATGAGCAGTTCTTC
TRBV28	TRBJ1-5	NA	NA	CASSTTQRGTRQPQHF	TGTGCCAGCAGCACCACGCAGCGGGGGACTAGGCAGCCCCAGCATTTT
TRBV6-5	TRBJ1-1	NA	NA	CASRKFADTLGAFF	TGTGCCAGCAGGAAATTTGCCGACACCTTGGGAGCTTTCTTT
TRBV28	TRBJ1-1	NA	NA	CASRPPGGNTEAFF	TGTGCCAGCAGGCCGCCGGGGGGGAACACTGAAGCTTTCTTT
TRBV9	TRBJ2-3	NA	NA	CASSSRKAGLTDTQYF	TGTGCCAGCAGCTCCCGGAAGGCCGGACTCACAGATACGCAGTATTTT
TRBV19	TRBJ1-1	NA	NA	CASSIAPGRPGAEAFF	TGTGCCAGTAGTATAGCCCCAGGGAGGCCGGGCGCTGAAGCTTTCTTT
TRBV21-1	TRBJ1-4	NA	NA	CARRGAGEKLFF	TGTGCCAGACGGGGGGCGGGCGAAAAACTGTTTTTT
TRBV7-3	TRBJ2-4	NA	few	CASSSQQGGGKNIQYF	TGTGCCAGCAGCTCCCAGCAGGGAGGGGGCAAAAACATTCAGTACTTC
TRBV5-1	TRBJ2-7	TRBD1	NA	CASTWGQGAHEQYF	TGCGCCAGCACATGGGGACAGGGGGCTCACGAGCAGTACTTC
TRBV5-5	TRBJ2-2	NA	NA	CASRYQGTGELFF	TGTGCCAGCAGATACCAGGGGACCGGGGAGCTGTTTTTT